These 23 T cell receptor beta chains were sequenced from one sample in a study of blood T cell repertoires in COVID-19. Method: immunoSEQ multiplex PCR; TCRdb's copy keeps in-frame clones and lacks some. The sample lists 100,000 to 150,000 clones; 87% were seen once. The sequenced sample was peripheral blood. The receptor set was obtained from a man aged 50 to 59 with active COVID-19.

CDR3 nucleotides: TGTGCCAGCAGTTACCCCCGTGTGGAGCGGGGGGGAAATGAGCAGTTCTTC. Its protein product is CASSYPRVERGGNEQFF. This chain connects TRBV6-2 or TRBV6-3 to TRBJ2-1; 10 bases are a match to TRBD2. CDR1 is MNHEY and CDR2 is SVGEGT in the germline V gene. J was trimmed by 7 bases and V by 2 bases; bases with no gene match: 11. The CDR3 runs 17 residues.

This chain links TRBV6-5 with TRBJ1-3; D is unclear. V gave up 2 bases and J gave up 4 bases, with 9 bases separating them. Germline CDR1 MNHEY, CDR2 SVGAGI. The CDR3 length is 14 residues. CDR3 nucleotides: TGTGCCAGCAGTTACAGGACGGGAGGAAACACCATATATTTT. It yields the protein CASSYRTGGNTIYF.

This chain connects TRBV29-1 to TRBJ1-2; D remains ambiguous. The germline V gene has CDR1 SQVTM and CDR2 ANQGSEA. This CDR3 has 13 amino acids. V was cut by 3 bases and J by 4 bases, with 12 bases left in between. The CDR3 here is CSVDLHRGYGYTF. The CDR3 DNA reads as TGCAGCGTTGACCTCCACCGAGGCTATGGCTACACCTTC.

The chain links TRBV7-2 to TRBJ2-7; 8 bases line up with TRBD2. V trimming: 3 bases; J trimming: 0 bases; junction bases outside the gene matches: 7. CDR3 size: 16 residues. CDR1 is SGHTA, CDR2 FQGNSA, per germline. CDR3 nucleotides: TGTGCCAGCAGCTTCGCGGGGGGCTCCAGCTCCTACGAGCAGTACTTC. It yields the protein CASSFAGGSSSYEQYF. The whole variable domain, filled in from reference TRBV7-2 and TRBJ2-7, reads GAGVSQSPSNKVTEKGKDVELRCDPISGHTALYWYRQSLGQGLEFLIYFQGNSAPDKSGLPSDRFSAERTGGSVSTLTIQRTQQEDSAVYLCASSFAGGSSSYEQYFGPGTRLTVT.

The chain is built from TRBV2 and TRBJ1-2; the D gene is possibly TRBD1 (5 bases). This CDR3 contains 14 residues. Trimming shortened V by 0 bases and J by 4 bases, and 9 bases separated the two germline ends. Germline V gives CDR1 SNHLY, CDR2 FYNNEI. The CDR3 DNA reads as TGTGCCAGCAGTGAAGCGGGGGGGAGCTATGGCTACACCTTC. Translating it yields CASSEAGGSYGYTF.

The chain carries TRBV2 and TRBJ2-1; D is possibly TRBD1 (7 bases). Germline V gene data show CDR1 as SNHLY and CDR2 as FYNNEI. This CDR3 is 11 amino acids long. With 6 bases removed from V and 13 bases from J, the gap between germline ends came to 13 bases. DNA of the CDR3: TGTGCCAGCAGCTTTCAGGGGGGACAGTTCTTC. Translated, it gives CASSFQGGQFF.

V usage is TRBV7-2 and J usage is TRBJ2-3, with a possible D match to TRBD1 (7 bases). Germline V lookup: CDR1 SGHTA, CDR2 FQGNSA. The CDR3 is 12 amino acids. With 4 bases removed from V and 9 bases from J, the gap between germline ends came to 11 bases. CDR3 nucleotide sequence: TGTGCCAGCAGCTACAGGGGAGGAACGCAGTATTTT. Protein sequence: CASSYRGGTQYF.

The chain employs TRBV11-2 and TRBJ2-3; TRBD1 matches at 9 bases. The CDR3 sequence is 13 residues long. Trimming at V came to 4 bases and at J to 10 bases, leaving 6 bases not matched to a gene. Germline V gives CDR1 SGHAT, CDR2 FQNNGV. CDR3 bases: TGTGCCAGCAGCTCCGGACAGGGGAATGCGCAGTATTTT. Amino acids: CASSSGQGNAQYF.

The chain combines TRBV2 with TRBJ2-3; 8 positions match TRBD2. Germline loops: CDR1 SNHLY, CDR2 FYNNEI. This CDR3 contains 15 residues. The V segment lost 7 bases and the J segment 0 bases; nucleotides outside the gene matches: 6. In nucleotides, the CDR3 is TGTGCCAGCACCGAATCGGGGGGGAGCACAGATACGCAGTATTTT. It encodes CASTESGGSTDTQYF.

V gene TRBV11-2 combines with J gene TRBJ2-7; no reliable D call. The length of the CDR3 is 13 residues. The V gene lost 4 bases and the J gene lost 1 base, with 8 bases spanning the gap. Germline V lookup: CDR1 SGHAT, CDR2 FQNNGV. The CDR3, as DNA: TGTGCCAGCAGCTCCACCCTATCCTACGAGCAGTACTTC. This translates into CASSSTLSYEQYF.

The chain combines TRBV9 with TRBJ2-2; 10 nucleotides align to TRBD2. V shed 4 bases, J shed 0 bases, and the junction held 3 bases outside the gene matches. This CDR3 spans 16 amino acids. CDR1 and CDR2 from the germline V gene are SGDLS and YYNGEE. The CDR3 reads CASSLSGGTNTGELFF. The DNA of the CDR3 is TGTGCCAGCAGCCTTAGCGGGGGGACGAACACCGGGGAGCTGTTTTTT.

This clone showed up just a few times. CDR3 DNA: TGTGCCAGCACCCCAGGCCCTAACGCCGGGGAGCTGTTTTTT. Protein product: CASTPGPNAGELFF. The rearrangement links TRBV7-3 to TRBJ2-2; D remains unclear. The CDR3 totals 14 residues. Germline-derived CDR1 and CDR2 are SGHTA and FQGTGA. Trimming shortened V by 7 bases and J by 6 bases, and 15 bases separated the two germline ends.

The V call is TRBV23-1, the J call TRBJ1-3; the D is unclear. TRBV23-1 is identified as an open reading frame with a role that is uncertain. V lost 8 bases, J lost 8 bases, and 22 bases lay in between. There are 15 residues in the CDR3. CDR3 in DNA: TGCGCCAGCTTGGACTGCTTACCTCTGGAAGACACCATATATTTT. The encoded protein is CASLDCLPLEDTIYF.

The V and J genes are TRBV3-1 (or the pseudogene TRBV3-2) and TRBJ1-6, with D possibly being TRBD1 (5 bases). V lost 0 bases and J lost 9, with 15 bases in between. This CDR3 comprises 16 residues. Germline CDR1 is LGHDT and CDR2 is YNNKEL (reference sequence). Written as DNA, the CDR3 is TGTGCCAGCAGCCAAGATGGGTCCAGGGCCCGTTCACCCCTCCACTTT. Its translation is CASSQDGSRARSPLHF.

This sequence joins TRBV18 and TRBJ2-7; TRBD1 matches at 7 bases. J gave up 7 bases and V 1 base, and 4 bases lay outside the gene matches. CDR1 is KGHSH, CDR2 LQKENI, per germline. CDR3 length equals 13 residues. The CDR3 region is CASSPRQGEEQYF. In nucleotides, the CDR3 is TGTGCCAGCTCACCACGTCAGGGGGAGGAGCAGTACTTC.

V gene TRBV19 combines with J gene TRBJ1-1, with 8 nucleotides matching TRBD1. Germline values: CDR1 LNHDA, CDR2 SQIVND (reference sequence). J was trimmed by 7 bases and V by 4 bases; bases with no gene match: 8. CDR3 size: 14 residues. The CDR3 here is CASSRAQGGVEAFF. CDR3 coding DNA: TGTGCCAGTAGTAGAGCACAGGGGGGGGTTGAAGCTTTCTTT.

This CDR3 is CSVGRLYEQYF. Here the CDR3 DNA reads TGCAGCGTTGGGCGACTCTACGAGCAGTACTTC. V gene TRBV29-1 combines with J gene TRBJ2-7; D is unclear. The CDR3 length is 11 residues. Germline V CDR1 and CDR2: SQVTM, ANQGSEA. Trimming pared 4 bases from V and 3 bases from J, leaving 7 bases between.

As DNA, the CDR3 is TGCAGCGTCCCTCCGGGGGATGATGGCTACACCTTC. The encoded protein is CSVPPGDDGYTF. V usage is TRBV29-1 and J usage is TRBJ1-2, with D tentatively TRBD1 (5 bases). CDR1 is SQVTM, CDR2 ANQGSEA, per germline. The V and J ends lost 6 bases and 6 bases respectively, with 14 bases between them. The CDR3 has 12 residues.

V and J are TRBV19 and TRBJ2-5; TRBD2 is a possible D gene (7 bases). V lost 2 bases and J lost 0, with 19 bases in between. The CDR3 is 18 residues long. From germline, CDR1 is LNHDA and CDR2 SQIVND (reference sequence). CDR3 bases: TGTGCCAGTAGTATATCCCGGGGAGGGGGGTCTAACCAAGAGACCCAGTACTTC. Amino acid sequence: CASSISRGGGSNQETQYF.

This clone showed up just once. V usage is TRBV6-5 and J usage is TRBJ2-2; 9 nucleotides align to TRBD1. The CDR3 totals 15 residues. CDR1 is MNHEY and CDR2 is SVGAGI in the germline V gene. V trimming: 4 bases; J trimming: 4 bases; junction bases outside the gene matches: 4. For the CDR3, the DNA is TGTGCCAGCAGTTCGGGACAGGGCGTCACCGGGGAGCTGTTTTTT. It translates to CASSSGQGVTGELFF.

The chain couples TRBV5-1 to TRBJ1-3; 8 nucleotides agree with TRBD1. The CDR3 sequence is 15 residues long. The germline CDR1 and CDR2 sequences are SGHRS and YFSETQ. Losses at the gene ends were 4 bases for V and 2 bases for J; bases not matched to a gene: 5. CDR3 protein: CASSEGTGAGNTIYF. The CDR3 nucleotides read TGCGCCAGCAGCGAAGGGACAGGAGCTGGAAACACCATATATTTT.

The CDR3 reads CASSQLAGRTDTQYF. As DNA, the CDR3 is TGTGCCAGCAGCCAACTAGCGGGGAGGACAGATACGCAGTATTTT. The chain recombines TRBV14 with TRBJ2-3; 9 nucleotides match TRBD2. This CDR3 is built from 15 residues. Germline V gene lookup returns CDR1 SGHDN and CDR2 FVKESK. V lost 2 bases, J lost 3 bases, and 3 bases stayed unmatched.

V and J are TRBV18 and TRBJ1-2, with D perhaps matching TRBD1 (5 bases). The CDR3 is made up of 13 amino acids. V was shortened by 4 bases and J by 3 bases, with 9 bases between the two germline ends. Germline values: CDR1 KGHSH, CDR2 LQKENI. The DNA of the CDR3 is TGTGCCAGCTCACAGTCCAGGGACTATGGCTACACCTTC. This codes for CASSQSRDYGYTF.